One and the same sample provided the 2 T cell receptor beta chains below, sequenced in a study of response to subunit inactivated influenza vaccine. TCRdb passed the RT-PCR reads through MiXCR, listing each CDR3 protein once. The data hold 500,000 to 550,000 distinct CDR3 sequences, with 6% to 9% observed a single time. The sample in question was PBMCs from blood, obtained about 23 months after vaccination. These receptors were collected from a man in his fifties or sixties who received an inactivated influenza vaccine.

The genes are TRBV28 and TRBJ2-4; 9 bases map to TRBD2. In germline, CDR1 is MDHEN, CDR2 SYDVKM. Trimming cost V 1 base and J 8 bases; bases outside gene matches: 9. The CDR3 is made up of 16 amino acids. The chain's CDR3 is CASSLSWREGRDIQYF. The DNA for the CDR3 is TGTGCCAGCAGTTTATCTTGGCGGGAGGGCCGGGACATTCAGTACTTC.

In its sample, this clonotype was seen a few times. The chain uses TRBV29-1 and TRBJ1-6, with unresolved D. CDR3 size: 13 residues. Germline loops: CDR1 SQVTM, CDR2 ANQGSEA. V was clipped by 6 bases and J by 0 bases, with 6 bases between them. Here the CDR3 reads CSVQSSYNSPLHF. Here the CDR3 DNA reads TGCAGCGTCCAGAGCTCCTATAATTCACCCCTCCACTTT. The full variable domain, rest sourced from reference TRBV29-1 and TRBJ1-6, is SAVISQKPSRDICQRGTSLTIQCQVDSQVTMMFWYRQQPGQSLTLIATANQGSEATYESGFVIDKFPISRPNLTFSTLTVSNMSPEDSSIYLCSVQSSYNSPLHFGNGTRLTVT.